This T cell receptor (beta chain) comes out of a study of shared T cell receptors in the human thymus. Libraries were prepared by immunoSEQ multiplex PCR; TCRdb keeps only in-frame clonotypes and omits some of them. The sample consists of around 730,000 clones, approximately 85% of them appearing once. CDR3 length equals 14 residues. V lost 8 bases to trimming and J lost 0 bases; unmatched junction nucleotides: 7. Germline CDR1 reads SNHLY; CDR2 reads FYNNEI. In its sample, this clone was seen a few times. These data also featured in a second study, about human thymus T cells.

The genes are TRBV2 and TRBJ2-7, with 7 bases lining up with TRBD2. Material: thymocytes. This TCR derives from a girl less than two years old with a congenital heart defect. This chain's CDR3 is CASLSGESSYEQYF. The CDR3 DNA sequence: TGTGCCAGCCTGAGCGGGGAAAGCTCCTACGAGCAGTACTTC.